This TCR beta chain came from a study of control samples from healthy donors and cancer patients. Sequencing used immunoSEQ multiplex PCR; TCRdb keeps in-frame clones, though not all of them. The sample includes around 140,000 clones, roughly 93% of them seen just once. The CDR3 has 15 residues. V shed 5 bases, J shed 1 base, and the junction held 6 bases outside the gene matches. Per germline, CDR1 SNHLY and CDR2 FYNNEI. The sample taken for sequencing was blood. The chain recombines TRBV2 with TRBJ1-2, with 8 bases identical to TRBD1. The TCR sequence derives from a man younger than 30 in good health. This chain's CDR3 is CASSITGGVNYGYTF. CDR3 DNA sequence: TGTGCCAGCAGTATTACAGGGGGTGTTAACTATGGCTACACCTTC.